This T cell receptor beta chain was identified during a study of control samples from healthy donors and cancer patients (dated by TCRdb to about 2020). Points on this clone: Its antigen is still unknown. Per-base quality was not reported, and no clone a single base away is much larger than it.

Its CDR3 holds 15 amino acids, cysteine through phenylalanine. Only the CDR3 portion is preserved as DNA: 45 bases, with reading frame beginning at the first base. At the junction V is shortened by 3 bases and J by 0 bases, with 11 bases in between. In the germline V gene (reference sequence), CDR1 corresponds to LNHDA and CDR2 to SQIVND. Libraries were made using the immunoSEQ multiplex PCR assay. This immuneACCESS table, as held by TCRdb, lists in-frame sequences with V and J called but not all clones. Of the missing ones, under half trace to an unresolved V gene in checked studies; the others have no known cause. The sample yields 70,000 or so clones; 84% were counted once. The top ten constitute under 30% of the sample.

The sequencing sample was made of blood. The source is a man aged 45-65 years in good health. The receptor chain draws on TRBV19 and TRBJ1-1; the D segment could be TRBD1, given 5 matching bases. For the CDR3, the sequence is CASSIRPGMNTEAFF. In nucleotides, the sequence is TGTGCCAGTAGTATTCGGCCAGGGATGAACACTGAAGCTTTCTTT.